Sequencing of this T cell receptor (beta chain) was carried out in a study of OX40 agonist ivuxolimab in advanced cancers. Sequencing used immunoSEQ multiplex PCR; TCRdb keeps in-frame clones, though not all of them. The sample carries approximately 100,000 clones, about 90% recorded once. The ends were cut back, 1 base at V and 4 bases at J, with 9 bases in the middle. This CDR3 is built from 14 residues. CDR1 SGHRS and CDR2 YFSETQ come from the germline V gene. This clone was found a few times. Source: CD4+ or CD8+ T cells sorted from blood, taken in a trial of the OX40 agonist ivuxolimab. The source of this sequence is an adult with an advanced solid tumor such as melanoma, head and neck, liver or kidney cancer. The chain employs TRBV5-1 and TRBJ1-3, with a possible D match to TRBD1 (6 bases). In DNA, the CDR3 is TGCGCCAGCAGCTTGATGACAGGCGGAAACACCATATATTTT. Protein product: CASSLMTGGNTIYF.